This is a list of T cell receptor beta chains from one sample in a study of somatic mutations in cytotoxic T cells in rheumatoid arthritis. Produced via immunoSEQ multiplex PCR; TCRdb's table is partial and in-frame only. This table has under 20,000 clones, more than 60% appearing once. Sequenced: CD8+ T cells sorted from blood. These receptors were collected from an adult with rheumatoid arthritis. The CDR3 runs from the conserved cysteine through the conserved F or W. The D gene is left open where the match is weak.

d_gene | j_gene | v_gene | CDR3aa
. | . | TRBV7-9 | CASSLNYEQYF
. | TRBJ1-2 | TRBV4-2 | CASSQESLRQESSNHGYTF
TRBD1 | TRBJ2-6 | TRBV4-1 | CASRPGTGSGANVLTF
TRBD1 | TRBJ2-7 | TRBV5-6 | CASSLGTGEGYF
. | TRBJ2-3 | TRBV7-6 | CASSLEGPTDTQYF
TRBD1 | TRBJ1-3 | TRBV2 | CASSEGTGRLSGNTIYF
. | TRBJ1-5 | TRBV27 | CASSPTPTGFGQPQHF
. | TRBJ1-5 | TRBV23-1 | CASSQSEDGYSNQPQHF
. | TRBJ1-2 | TRBV7-9 | CASRPGSANYGYTF
. | TRBJ2-3 | TRBV29-1 | CSARGGGGANAPSTDTQYF
TRBD1 | TRBJ1-1 | TRBV2 | CASRYRGDEAFF
. | TRBJ1-3 | TRBV4-1 | CASSRENTIYF
. | TRBJ2-7 | TRBV25-1 | CASSEEDSPSSYEQYF
. | TRBJ1-5 | TRBV27 | CASHPLQWRVEQPQHF
. | TRBJ2-1 | TRBV5-1 | CASSLVGPWDEQFF
. | TRBJ2-1 | TRBV2 | CASSEVGRPGVEQFF
. | TRBJ1-4 | TRBV6-1 | CASRVTTNEKLFF
TRBD1 | TRBJ1-1 | TRBV27 | CASSLSVRGSEAFF
. | TRBJ2-1 | TRBV7-9 | CASSRVQGPTEQFF
TRBD1 | TRBJ1-2 | TRBV29-1 | CSVDDTGARGYTF
TRBD2 | TRBJ2-7 | TRBV11-2 | CASSSRGGLAGAYEQYF
. | TRBJ2-3 | TRBV7-9 | CASSFDTQYF
. | TRBJ2-1 | TRBV5-1 | CASTLRAGAEQFF
TRBD1 | TRBJ1-4 | TRBV9 | CASSSAGGEKLFF
TRBD1 | TRBJ1-2 | TRBV6-1 | CASFGQAIYTF
. | TRBJ1-2 | TRBV6-6 | CASTRARDGYTF
. | TRBJ1-1 | TRBV5-1 | CASQGTEAFF
. | TRBJ1-2 | TRBV30 | CAWQPRVDGYTF
. | TRBJ1-1 | TRBV10-3 | CAISDIPMNTEAFF
. | TRBJ1-2 | TRBV9 | CASTKRGGGYTF
. | TRBJ2-7 | TRBV10-1 | CASRVLRAPLYEQYF
. | TRBJ2-7 | TRBV7-9 | CASSLQRAHYEQYF
TRBD1 | TRBJ2-1 | TRBV7-3 | CASSSGTANEQFF
. | TRBJ1-1 | TRBV7-6 | CASSASGTILGTEAFF
. | TRBJ2-1 | TRBV5-1 | CASSSVHRSYNEQFF
. | TRBJ1-4 | TRBV2 | CASSEGWGGNEKLFF
. | TRBJ2-3 | TRBV30 | CAWSVPPSGTDTQYF
. | TRBJ2-1 | TRBV6-5 | CASSLSVYNEQFF
. | TRBJ2-1 | TRBV7-9 | CASSLGGASNEQFF
. | TRBJ2-1 | TRBV9 | CASSAFWGGNEQFF
. | TRBJ1-4 | TRBV7-9 | CASSYPRREGDEKLFF
. | TRBJ2-3 | TRBV5-6 | CASRTSRGTDTQYF
TRBD1 | TRBJ1-1 | TRBV7-9 | CASSSRNQGVEAFF
. | TRBJ1-4 | TRBV11-2 | CASTLGGSTNEKLFF
. | TRBJ2-1 | TRBV9 | CASSVGAALNEQFF